These 23 T cell receptor beta chains came from one sample sequenced in a study of CD8+ T cells in alopecia areata. Extracted from the samples, RNA was reverse transcribed into cDNA to serve as the sequencing template. Measured with immunoSEQ multiplex PCR; TCRdb has only the in-frame clones, and not every one. The sample yields 110,000 to 150,000 clones, approximately 50% seen once. The specimen comprised CD4+ T cells sorted from blood, sampled at week 0. The source is a human donor with alopecia areata.

The V gene is TRBV29-1, the J gene TRBJ2-5, with 9 bases that match TRBD1. Trimming at V came to 6 bases and at J to 2 bases, leaving 4 bases not matched to a gene. Germline-derived CDR1 and CDR2 are SQVTM and ANQGSEA. The CDR3 sequence is 13 residues long. In nucleotides, the CDR3 is TGCAGCGTGGGACAGGGTTTTCAAGAGACCCAGTACTTC. This gives the protein CSVGQGFQETQYF.

The rearrangement links TRBV5-6 to TRBJ2-5; D ambiguous. Germline V gene lookup returns CDR1 SGHDT and CDR2 YYEEEE. Deletions cut 2 bases from V and 5 bases from J, with 10 bases between. This CDR3 spans 13 amino acids. The CDR3 nucleotides are TGTGCCAGCAGCTTATCTGGATCGGAGACCCAGTACTTC. Amino acids: CASSLSGSETQYF.

The rearrangement links TRBV30 to TRBJ2-7; 7 nucleotides agree with TRBD1. Trimming cost V 4 bases and J 6 bases; bases outside gene matches: 12. The CDR3 runs to 14 residues. Germline V gives CDR1 GTSNPN, CDR2 SVGIG (reference sequence). CDR3 region: CAWTIDRERREQYF. The CDR3 DNA reads as TGTGCCTGGACTATTGACAGGGAACGGCGCGAGCAGTACTTC.

This rearrangement joins TRBV20-1 to TRBJ2-7; D is perhaps TRBD2 (5 bases). The germline V and J ends were trimmed by 7 bases and 4 bases, with 11 bases remaining between them. This CDR3 region has 11 residues. The V gene's germline CDR1 is DFQATT and CDR2 SNEGSKA (reference sequence). The CDR3 region has the DNA TGCAGTGTAGGGTGGACTTACGAGCAGTACTTC. It specifies CSVGWTYEQYF.

J is TRBJ2-7 and V is TRBV11-2; 7 bases line up with TRBD1. The ends lost 4 bases at V and 4 bases at J; junction bases unmatched: 7. Germline values: CDR1 SGHAT, CDR2 FQNNGV. The CDR3 contains 14 residues. CDR3 sequence: CASSSRQGPYEQYF. The DNA of the CDR3 is TGTGCCAGCAGCTCAAGACAGGGACCGTACGAGCAGTACTTC.

This clone has just a few counts. The chain carries TRBV28 and TRBJ2-6; D might be TRBD1 or TRBD2, each matching 5 bases. Trimming removed 6 bases from V and 0 bases from J, with 15 bases in between. The CDR3 extends over 17 amino acids. CDR1 and CDR2 from the germline V gene are MDHEN and SYDVKM. The CDR3 sequence: CASRDTRRTSGANVLTF. The CDR3 DNA reads TGTGCCAGCAGGGACACTCGGAGGACCTCTGGGGCCAACGTCCTGACTTTC.

This clone has a handful of counts. The chain employs TRBV29-1 and TRBJ1-1, with D possibly being TRBD1 (6 bases). The ends were cut back, 8 bases at V and 0 bases at J, with 13 bases in the middle. From germline, CDR1 is SQVTM and CDR2 ANQGSEA. CDR3 size: 13 residues. DNA for the CDR3: TGCAGCACTCACAGGGAAATGAACACTGAAGCTTTCTTT. This gives the protein CSTHREMNTEAFF.

The chain joins TRBV5-8 to TRBJ2-7; D is unresolved. CDR3 length equals 14 residues. The V gene lost 3 bases and the J gene lost 3 bases, with 13 bases spanning the gap. CDR1 and CDR2 from the germline V gene are SGHTS and YDEGEE. CDR3 coding DNA: TGTGCCAGCAGCTCCACCTCCCAAATCTACGAGCAGTACTTC. It specifies CASSSTSQIYEQYF.

The chain has TRBV28 and TRBJ2-5, with 10 bases lining up with TRBD2. Germline loops: CDR1 MDHEN, CDR2 SYDVKM. V dropped 6 bases and J dropped 8; count of bases not matched to a gene: 12. The length of the CDR3 is 15 residues. CDR3 DNA: TGTGCCAGCAGCTCGCCGGGACTAGCGCAAAGTACCCAGTACTTC. It specifies CASSSPGLAQSTQYF.

This clone was observed a handful of times. This rearrangement joins TRBV28 to TRBJ2-2; weak D call: TRBD1 (5 bases). This CDR3 region has 15 residues. V was trimmed by 1 base and J by 9 bases, leaving 15 bases between them. Germline CDR1 MDHEN, CDR2 SYDVKM. The CDR3 DNA sequence: TGTGCCAGCAGTTTATTAACACCAGGGTCGAGGGAGCTGTTTTTT. Translating it yields CASSLLTPGSRELFF.

At least ten counts were recorded for this clone. The chain employs TRBV5-8 and TRBJ2-5; possible D gene TRBD1, 5 bases. This CDR3 is built from 13 residues. V lost 9 bases to trimming and J lost 5 bases, with 17 bases between them. Germline CDR1 is SGHTS and CDR2 is YDEGEE. The DNA of the CDR3 is TGTGCCACCGACCAGGGCGGCAAGGAGACCCAGTACTTC. Its protein product is CATDQGGKETQYF.

This rearrangement joins TRBV28 to TRBJ2-1; the match to TRBD2 covers 10 bases. V gave up 11 bases and J gave up 8 bases; unmatched junction bases: 6. The V gene's germline CDR1 is MDHEN and CDR2 SYDVKM. This CDR3 has 12 amino acids. CDR3 loop: CAASGRVYEQFF. Written as DNA, the CDR3 is TGTGCCGCCAGCGGGAGGGTGTATGAGCAGTTCTTC.

V and J are TRBV11-2 and TRBJ2-3, with TRBD2 matching over 10 bases. Trimming at V came to 1 base and at J to 6 bases, leaving 7 bases not matched to a gene. The CDR3 is 16 amino acids. Germline CDR1 is SGHAT and CDR2 is FQNNGV. The DNA of the CDR3 is TGTGCCAGCAGCTTAGGGGCTAGCGGGAGTCTGGATACGCAGTATTTT. The encoded protein is CASSLGASGSLDTQYF.

The chain couples TRBV29-1 to TRBJ1-3; no reliable D call. The CDR3 runs 10 residues. Germline V gene data show CDR1 as SQVTM and CDR2 as ANQGSEA. V lost 5 bases to trimming and J lost 11 bases, with 10 bases between them. The CDR3 protein is CSVPQIPIYF. The DNA of the CDR3 is TGCAGCGTTCCACAGATTCCCATATATTTT.

This chain connects TRBV4-1 to TRBJ2-6; D perhaps matches TRBD1 (7 bases). V shed 1 base and J shed 4 bases, with 23 bases lying between them. This CDR3 has 20 residues. Germline V gene data show CDR1 as MGHRA and CDR2 as YSYEKL. The chain's CDR3 is CASSQVNPDREVSGANVLTF. CDR3 DNA: TGCGCCAGCAGCCAAGTTAACCCCGACAGGGAGGTAAGCGGGGCCAACGTCCTGACTTTC.

This sequence joins TRBV4-2 and TRBJ1-1; possible D gene TRBD1, 5 bases. Germline CDR1 LGHNA, CDR2 YNFKEQ. This CDR3 contains 13 residues. Between the trimmed V and J ends, which lost 0 bases and 4 bases, there was a span of 6 bases. The CDR3 sequence: CASSQEGTTEAFF. CDR3 nucleotide sequence: TGTGCCAGCAGCCAAGAAGGGACCACTGAAGCTTTCTTT.

The chain has TRBV30 and TRBJ2-7; D is undetermined. The CDR3 runs to 15 residues. The V gene lost 0 bases and the J gene lost 1 base, with 13 bases spanning the gap. Germline lookup yields CDR1 GTSNPN and CDR2 SVGIG (reference sequence). CDR3 DNA: TGTGCCTGGAGTGTACGGCTGGGCAGTTCCTACGAGCAGTACTTC. Amino acids: CAWSVRLGSSYEQYF.

This rearrangement joins TRBV5-4 to TRBJ2-6; 7 positions agree with TRBD1. Germline V CDR1 and CDR2: SGHNT, YYREEE (reference sequence). V was clipped by 4 bases and J by 2 bases; unmatched bases: 3. CDR3 size: 15 residues. The CDR3 is CASSGQGAGANVLTF. The CDR3 DNA reads as TGTGCCAGCAGCGGGCAGGGGGCTGGGGCCAACGTCCTGACTTTC.

V usage is TRBV5-4 and J usage is TRBJ2-1; 7 bases align to TRBD1. The V segment lost 7 bases and the J segment 1 base; nucleotides outside the gene matches: 8. This CDR3 is 15 amino acids long. Germline V gene sequence: CDR1 SGHNT, CDR2 YYREEE (reference sequence). The CDR3 sequence is CASAPKGASYNEQFF. CDR3 nucleotides: TGTGCCAGCGCACCGAAGGGGGCATCCTACAATGAGCAGTTCTTC.

The V call is TRBV28, the J call TRBJ2-2, with TRBD1 as a possible D gene (6 bases). Per the germline V gene, CDR1 is MDHEN and CDR2 is SYDVKM. The CDR3 totals 15 residues. V was pared by 3 bases and J by 3 bases, with 11 bases between. The CDR3 coding sequence is TGTGCCAGCAGTTTGCCGCAGGGGTACACCGGGGAGCTGTTTTTT. As protein: CASSLPQGYTGELFF.

This clone was detected ten times or more. V is TRBV30 and J is TRBJ1-2, with D maybe TRBD1 (5 bases). CDR1 is GTSNPN and CDR2 is SVGIG in the germline V gene (reference sequence). The V end lost 0 bases, the J end lost 6 bases, and 11 bases lay between the germline ends. CDR3 size: 13 residues. The DNA of the CDR3 is TGTGCCTGGAGTGTAAAGGGGAGCCATGGCTACACCTTC. As protein: CAWSVKGSHGYTF.

The V and J genes are TRBV30 and TRBJ2-6; D not resolved. This CDR3 is 13 amino acids long. CDR1 and CDR2 from the germline V gene are GTSNPN and SVGIG (reference sequence). The V and J ends lost 7 bases and 0 bases respectively, with 7 bases between them. The CDR3 coding sequence is TGTGCCTCTGACATCTCTGGGGCCAACGTCCTGACTTTC. Translation: CASDISGANVLTF.

CDR3 residues: CAWTQGREQYF. The CDR3 DNA sequence: TGTGCCTGGACCCAGGGGCGCGAGCAGTACTTC. This chain uses TRBV30 with TRBJ2-7, with a possible D match to TRBD1 (6 bases). Trimming removed 4 bases from V and 6 bases from J, with 10 bases in between. CDR3 length: 11 residues. Germline V gene lookup returns CDR1 GTSNPN and CDR2 SVGIG (reference sequence). The full variable domain, completed using reference TRBV30 and TRBJ2-7, is SQTIHQWPATLVQPVGSPLSLECTVEGTSNPNLYWYRQAAGRGLQLLFYSVGIGQISSEVPQNLSASRPQDRQFILSSKKLLLSDSGFYLCAWTQGREQYFGPGTRLTVT.